This TCR beta chain was identified in a study of regulatory T cells in long-lasting Graves disease. Arm-PCR of CDR3 regions and iRepertoire HTBI primers were used to build TCR beta libraries. A single record per CDR3 protein comes from TCRdb applying MiXCR to the multiplex PCR reads. This repertoire shows 350,000 to 500,000 distinct CDR3 sequences, about 15% found once; its top ten account for about 25%. In this sample, this clonotype turned up many times. The sample's time point: newly diagnosed GD, antithyroid drugs for less than 3 months. RNA from PBMCs was the source of the TCR library. These same records also appear under a second study, on T cells in Graves' hyperthyroidism and ophthalmopathy. That source reports: Model output signaled ophthalmopathy a median 6.5 months ahead of onset.

The sequencing used peripheral blood mononuclear cells (PBMCs), collected at new diagnosis, from a patient treated with antithyroid drugs. The clonotype comes from a woman between 18 and 30 years old with Graves disease.

CDR3 in amino acids: CSAILLQREGVTDTQYF. CDR3 sequence (DNA): TGCAGTGCTATCCTCCTCCAGCGGGAGGGCGTCACAGATACGCAGTATTTT. The chain joins TRBV20-1 to TRBJ2-3; 10 bases align to TRBD2. Germline lookup yields CDR1 DFQATT and CDR2 SNEGSKA (reference sequence). The V gene end was trimmed by 4 bases and the J gene end by 2 bases; junction bases not matched to a gene: 12. This CDR3 contains 17 residues.